A single sample gave rise to the 11 T cell receptor beta chains below, sequenced in a study of cytomegalovirus exposure and HLA in healthy donors. Primers included in the PCR were 60 Vbeta and 13 Jbeta primers. The table came from immunoSEQ multiplex PCR; TCRdb's copy has only in-frame clones and leaves some out. Here the sample spans around 92,000 clones, around 83% being singletons. The sample comprised PBMCs. Receptors originate from a female donor in good health and CMV-seropositive.

The J gene is TRBJ2-5, the V gene TRBV30; D perhaps matches TRBD2 (6 bases). V lost 5 bases and J lost 4, with 17 bases in between. This CDR3 has 14 residues. Germline-derived CDR1 and CDR2 are GTSNPN and SVGIG (reference sequence). The CDR3 loop is CAWGTGGDAETQYF. For the CDR3, the DNA is TGTGCCTGGGGAACGGGCGGGGACGCAGAGACCCAGTACTTC.

The rearrangement joins TRBV29-1 to TRBJ1-2; TRBD1 aligns across 7 bases. V was clipped by 7 bases and J by 4 bases; unmatched bases: 3. Looked up from germline, CDR1 is SQVTM and CDR2 is ANQGSEA. The CDR3 loop spans 11 amino acids. The CDR3 nucleotides are TGCAGCGCAGCAGGGGGCTATGGCTACACCTTC. Protein sequence: CSAAGGYGYTF.

This clone was detected a few times. The chain combines TRBV6-6 with TRBJ2-7; D is perhaps TRBD2 (5 bases). Germline loops: CDR1 MNHNY, CDR2 SVGAGI (reference sequence). The CDR3 has 13 amino acids. The V end lost 8 bases, the J end lost 0 bases, and 11 bases lay between the germline ends. The CDR3 nucleotides read TGTGCCAGCCTCCGGGGATACTCCTACGAGCAGTACTTC. It is translated as CASLRGYSYEQYF.

This chain joins TRBV29-1 and TRBJ1-2; 7 nucleotides agree with TRBD1. CDR3 length: 13 residues. From germline, CDR1 is SQVTM and CDR2 ANQGSEA. V was pared by 4 bases and J by 7 bases, with 9 bases of the junction left unmatched. For the CDR3, the DNA is TGCAGCGTTGTAGGAGGGGGCGCGGGTGGCTACACCTTC. It is translated as CSVVGGGAGGYTF.

J is TRBJ1-5 and V is TRBV30, with 7 bases identical to TRBD1. The germline gives CDR1 GTSNPN, CDR2 SVGIG (reference sequence). This CDR3 contains 12 residues. Losses at the gene ends were 2 bases for V and 11 bases for J; bases not matched to a gene: 6. CDR3 bases: TGTGCCTGGAGTATCGGACAGGCCACCCAGCATTTT. Its protein is CAWSIGQATQHF.

The CDR3 DNA is TGTGCTAGTGGTTTGAGGACAGGGCGCTTTGTGGAAGGCTACACCTTC. Protein: CASGLRTGRFVEGYTF. V is TRBV12-5 and J is TRBJ1-2, with 8 bases identical to TRBD1. The CDR3 loop spans 16 amino acids. CDR1 is LGHNT, CDR2 FRNRAP, per germline. Unmatched junction bases numbered 13, after V lost 2 bases and J lost 8 bases.

The CDR3: CASSVPQGENTEAFF. CDR3 bases: TGCGCCAGCAGCGTACCACAGGGAGAGAACACTGAAGCTTTCTTT. The J gene is TRBJ1-1, the V gene TRBV5-1; TRBD1 might be the D (6 bases). The CDR3 is made up of 15 amino acids. With 4 bases removed from V and 1 base from J, the gap between germline ends came to 14 bases. Looked up from germline, CDR1 is SGHRS and CDR2 is YFSETQ.

This chain uses TRBV11-3 with TRBJ2-7; 7 nucleotides align to TRBD1. Germline loops: CDR1 SGHNT, CDR2 YENEEA. The CDR3 runs 13 residues. Losses at the gene ends were 4 bases for V and 3 bases for J; bases not matched to a gene: 3. Here the CDR3 reads CASSSTGSYEQYF. The CDR3 region has the DNA TGTGCCAGCAGCTCGACAGGGAGCTACGAGCAGTACTTC.

V gene TRBV7-2 combines with J gene TRBJ2-7, with 10 bases matching TRBD2. The CDR3 covers 14 residues. V lost 7 bases, J lost 2 bases, and 5 bases stayed unmatched. The germline gives CDR1 SGHTA, CDR2 FQGNSA. The CDR3 reads CASTGTSVAYEQYF. The CDR3 region has the DNA TGTGCCAGCACCGGGACTAGCGTGGCCTACGAGCAGTACTTC.

CDR3 region: CATSRDRGSEAFF. The CDR3, as DNA: TGTGCCACCAGCAGAGATCGGGGGTCTGAAGCTTTCTTT. The rearrangement links TRBV15 to TRBJ1-1; D is possibly TRBD1 (5 bases). The CDR3 sequence is 13 residues long. Trimming took 0 bases from V and 6 from J, leaving 8 bases between them. In germline, CDR1 is LNHNV, CDR2 YYDKDF (reference sequence).

The rearrangement uses TRBV6-6 and TRBJ2-7, with 10 bases lining up with TRBD2. CDR1 and CDR2 (germline): MNHNY, SVGAGI (reference sequence). With V trimmed by 7 bases and J by 4 bases, 7 bases remained unmatched. This CDR3 spans 14 amino acids. The CDR3 nucleotides read TGTGCCAGCACAAAAGCGGGGGGGCTGTACGAGCAGTACTTC. As protein: CASTKAGGLYEQYF.